This T cell receptor beta chain was recovered during a study of radiation and T cells in renal cell carcinoma. Findings and caveats of the study: In blood, top tumor clones expanded by 2 weeks, shrinking by 4.

Stated time point: blood 4 weeks post-SBRT, at nephrectomy. The treatment denotes: 15 Gy SBRT to primary tumor, nephrectomy 4 weeks later. Nephrectomy followed 15 Gy stereotactic body radiation by 4 weeks. This CDR3 comprises 13 residues. CDR1 and CDR2 from the germline V gene are GTSNPN and SVGIG (reference sequence). V lost 1 base, J lost 3 bases, and 9 bases lay in between. Concerning this clone itself: The antigen is not known.

The data were produced by immunoSEQ multiplex PCR, yet TCRdb's version contains in-frame clones alone and is incomplete. Among over 60,000 clones, 75% to 90% were seen once, and the ten largest hold about 2.5%. Material: blood, obtained from a patient whose treatment included radiotherapy and nephrectomy. The V gene is TRBV30, the J gene TRBJ1-2, with D possibly being TRBD1 (6 bases). The sequence was collected from a woman aged 55-69 years with renal cell carcinoma. The chain's CDR3 is CAWSGQEDYGYTF. The CDR3 DNA reads TGTGCCTGGAGTGGACAGGAGGACTATGGCTACACCTTC.